This is a list of T cell receptor beta chains from one sample in a study of T-cell reconstitution after alpha-beta-depleted transplantation in children. TCRdb redid the calling of the PCR reads with MiXCR, one entry per CDR3 protein. The repertoire holds approximately 85,000 distinct CDR3 sequences, with around a sixth as singletons. The sample consisted of PBMCs, mostly from graft donor cells, taken 180 days after TCRalphabeta/CD19-depleted stem cell transplant. The receptors stem from a male patient aged 2 to 9 who had a stem cell transplant for acute lymphoblastic leukemia, so the T cells may come from the graft donor. Both conserved end residues are trimmed from each CDR3. Each record gives: V gene, clone size, CDR3 protein. Clone size, where shown, is once, few, many, or a class for clones that have expanded.

TRBV7-2	few	ASSPRDRAWETQY
TRBV7-6	once	ASSLMAQYYNEQF
TRBV2	few	ASSEKGGPASRAF
TRBV10-3	many	AISAATVQETQY
TRBV2	few	ASSEQGVDTQY
TRBV20-1	NA	SALYLAGVMYEQF
TRBV20-1	NA	SAREDTSNYGYT
TRBV6-5	NA	ASSSRPANSPLH
TRBV12-3/TRBV12-4	NA	ASSLAWTSYEQY
TRBV20-1	NA	SVMTRGRGNEKLF
TRBV6-1	NA	ASSDTDRSTGNTIY
TRBV5-1	few	ASSLAELNTEAF
TRBV27	NA	ASSLFRQKQSNEQF
TRBV12-3/TRBV12-4	many	ASSSGGRTEAF
TRBV5-1	NA	ASSLTVPGANVLT
TRBV20-1	many	SATYREDQPQH
TRBV5-1	once	ASSLDGAGSGFGGYT
TRBV7-2	few	ASSLTSGGTYEQY
TRBV4-2	many	ASSQVAGTANEKLF
TRBV2	few	ASSGQGRGNQPQH
TRBV12-3/TRBV12-4	NA	ASSLGPGPFYEQY
TRBV7-2	NA	ASSLGAGSYTDTQY
TRBV20-1	many	SAGGGQETQY
TRBV11-2	NA	ASSSTGQGVGANVLT
TRBV20-1	NA	SARQTSVYEQY
TRBV12-3/TRBV12-4	few	ASSLSMVGFHYGYT
TRBV27	NA	ASSHRTGTGGETQY
TRBV27	NA	ASSTSTATDTQY
TRBV29-1	many	SVPDGSPCSYNSPLH
TRBV5-1	many	ASSFIPKETGELF
TRBV6-5	NA	ASSYSSGLAPYEQY
TRBV27	NA	ASSPGTGSNQPQH
TRBV5-1	NA	ASSFYGLAGGPKDTQY
TRBV10-3	NA	AIRTPGPPSNTEAF
TRBV7-9	few	ASSSRLGDEQF
TRBV4-3	NA	ASSQDLRVAKNIQY
TRBV5-1	many	ASSPWTGGVRAF
TRBV27	NA	ASSANPVDSEEQY
TRBV6-2/TRBV6-3	NA	ASSYSGDWRPLH
TRBV4-1	NA	ASSPRGSNEQF
TRBV7-2	few	ASSPGQGAWGTQY
TRBV18	NA	ASSPRRGLAGNTGELF
TRBV29-1	few	SVEEMSRGRIDEQF
TRBV7-2	NA	VSSRNRDRGSEQY